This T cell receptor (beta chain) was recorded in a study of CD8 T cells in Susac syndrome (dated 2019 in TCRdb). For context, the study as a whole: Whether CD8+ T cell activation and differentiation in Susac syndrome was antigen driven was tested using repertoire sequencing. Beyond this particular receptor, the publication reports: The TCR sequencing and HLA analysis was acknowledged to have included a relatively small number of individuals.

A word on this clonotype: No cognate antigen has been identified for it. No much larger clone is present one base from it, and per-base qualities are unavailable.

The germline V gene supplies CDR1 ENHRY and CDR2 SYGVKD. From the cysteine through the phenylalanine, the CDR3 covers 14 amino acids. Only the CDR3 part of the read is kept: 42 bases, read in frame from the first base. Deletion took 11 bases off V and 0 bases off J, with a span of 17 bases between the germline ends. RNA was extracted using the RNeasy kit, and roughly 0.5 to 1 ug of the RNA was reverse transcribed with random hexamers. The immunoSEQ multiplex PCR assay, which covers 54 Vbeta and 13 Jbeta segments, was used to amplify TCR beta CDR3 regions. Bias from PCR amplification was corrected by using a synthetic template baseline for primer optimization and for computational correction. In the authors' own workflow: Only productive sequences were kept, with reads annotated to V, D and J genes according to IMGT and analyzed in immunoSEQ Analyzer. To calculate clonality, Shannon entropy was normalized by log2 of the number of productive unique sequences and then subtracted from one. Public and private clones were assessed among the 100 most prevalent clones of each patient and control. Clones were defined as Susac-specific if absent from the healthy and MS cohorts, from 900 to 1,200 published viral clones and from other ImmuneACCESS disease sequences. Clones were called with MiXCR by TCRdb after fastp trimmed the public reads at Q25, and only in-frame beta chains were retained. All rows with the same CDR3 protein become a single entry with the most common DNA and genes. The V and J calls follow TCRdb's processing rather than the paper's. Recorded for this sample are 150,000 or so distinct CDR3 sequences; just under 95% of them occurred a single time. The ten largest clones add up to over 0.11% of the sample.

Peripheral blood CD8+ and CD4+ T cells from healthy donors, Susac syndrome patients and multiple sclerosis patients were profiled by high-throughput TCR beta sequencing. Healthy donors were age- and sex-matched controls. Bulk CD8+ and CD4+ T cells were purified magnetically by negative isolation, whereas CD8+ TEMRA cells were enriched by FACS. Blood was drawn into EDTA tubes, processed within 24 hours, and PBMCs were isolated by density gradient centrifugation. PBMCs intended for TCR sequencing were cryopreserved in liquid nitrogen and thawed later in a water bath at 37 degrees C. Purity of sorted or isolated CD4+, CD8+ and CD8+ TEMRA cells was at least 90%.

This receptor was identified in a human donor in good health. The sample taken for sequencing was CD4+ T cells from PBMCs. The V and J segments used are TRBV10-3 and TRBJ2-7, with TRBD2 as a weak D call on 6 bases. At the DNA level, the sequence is TGTGCCTCCTCCGTGGAGGGCCTCTCCTACGAGCAGTACTTC. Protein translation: CASSVEGLSYEQYF.